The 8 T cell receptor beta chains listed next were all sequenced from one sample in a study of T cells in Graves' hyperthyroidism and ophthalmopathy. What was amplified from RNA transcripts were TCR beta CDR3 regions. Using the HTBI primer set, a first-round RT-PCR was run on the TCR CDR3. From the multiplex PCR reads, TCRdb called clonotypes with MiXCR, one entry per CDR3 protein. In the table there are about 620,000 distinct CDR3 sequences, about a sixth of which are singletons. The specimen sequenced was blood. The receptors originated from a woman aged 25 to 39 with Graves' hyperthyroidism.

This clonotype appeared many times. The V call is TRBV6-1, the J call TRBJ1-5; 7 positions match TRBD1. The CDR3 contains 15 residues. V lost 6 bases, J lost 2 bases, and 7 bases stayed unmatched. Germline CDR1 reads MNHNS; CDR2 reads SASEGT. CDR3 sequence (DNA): TGTGCCAGCAGCGGGGGTCAGGGGGGCAATCAGCCCCAGCATTTT. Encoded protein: CASSGGQGGNQPQHF.

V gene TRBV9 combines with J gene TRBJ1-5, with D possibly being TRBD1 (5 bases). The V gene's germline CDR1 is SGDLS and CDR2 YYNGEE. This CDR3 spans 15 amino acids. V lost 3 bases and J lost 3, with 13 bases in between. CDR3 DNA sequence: TGTGCCAGCAGCGCCGGGGGGGGTCCCAATCAGCCCCAGCATTTT. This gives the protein CASSAGGGPNQPQHF.

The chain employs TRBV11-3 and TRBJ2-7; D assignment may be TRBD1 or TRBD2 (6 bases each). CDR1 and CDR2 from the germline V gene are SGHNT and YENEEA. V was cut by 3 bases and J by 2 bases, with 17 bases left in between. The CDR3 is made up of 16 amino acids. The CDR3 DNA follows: TGTGCCAGCAGCTTCAAGGGCGGGACAAGTCCCTACGAGCAGTACTTC. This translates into CASSFKGGTSPYEQYF.

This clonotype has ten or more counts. This CDR3 reads CASGESYNEQFF. Written as DNA, the CDR3 is TGTGCCAGCGGGGAGAGCTACAATGAGCAGTTCTTC. The V gene is TRBV6-1, the J gene TRBJ2-1, with D possibly being TRBD2 (5 bases). The CDR3 is made up of 12 amino acids. CDR1 is MNHNS, CDR2 SASEGT, per germline. V was cut by 8 bases and J by 3 bases, with 8 bases left in between.

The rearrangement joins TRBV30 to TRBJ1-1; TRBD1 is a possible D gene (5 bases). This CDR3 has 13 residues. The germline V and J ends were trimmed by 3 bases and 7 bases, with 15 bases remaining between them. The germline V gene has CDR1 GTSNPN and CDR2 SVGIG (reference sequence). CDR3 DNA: TGTGCCTGGAGCAAAGGGCGGGGGAGTGAAGCTTTCTTT. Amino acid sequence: CAWSKGRGSEAFF. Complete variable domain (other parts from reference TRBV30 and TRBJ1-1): SQTIHQWPATLVQPVGSPLSLECTVEGTSNPNLYWYRQAAGRGLQLLFYSVGIGQISSEVPQNLSASRPQDRQFILSSKKLLLSDSGFYLCAWSKGRGSEAFFGQGTRLTVV.

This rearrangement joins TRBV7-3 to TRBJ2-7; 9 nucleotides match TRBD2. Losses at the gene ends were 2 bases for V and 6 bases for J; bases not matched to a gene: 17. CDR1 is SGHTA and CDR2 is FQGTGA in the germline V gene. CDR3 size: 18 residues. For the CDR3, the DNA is TGTGCCAGCAGCTTATTCTTACCTAGCGGGACTGGGACCCTCGAGCAGTACTTC. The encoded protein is CASSLFLPSGTGTLEQYF.

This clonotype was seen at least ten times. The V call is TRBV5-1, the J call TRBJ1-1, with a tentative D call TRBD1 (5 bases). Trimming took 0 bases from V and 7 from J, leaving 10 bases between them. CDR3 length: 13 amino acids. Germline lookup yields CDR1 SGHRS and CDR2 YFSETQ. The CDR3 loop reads CASSLGARDEAFF. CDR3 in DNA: TGCGCCAGCAGCTTGGGGGCCAGGGATGAAGCTTTCTTT.

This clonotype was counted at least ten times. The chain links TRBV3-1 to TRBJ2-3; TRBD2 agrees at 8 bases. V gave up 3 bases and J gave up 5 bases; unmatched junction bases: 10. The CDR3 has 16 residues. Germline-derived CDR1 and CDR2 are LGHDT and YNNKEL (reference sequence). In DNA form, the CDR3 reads TGTGCCAGCAGCCAGGTGGCGGGAGGCCACCAAGATACGCAGTATTTT. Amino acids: CASSQVAGGHQDTQYF.